The clone carrying this T cell receptor beta chain showed up just a few times. Sequencing of TCR beta, carried out with a high-throughput approach, was applied to CD8+ and CD4+ T cells from the blood. The patients who served as multiple sclerosis controls were treatment-naive and had stable or active relapsing-remitting disease that fulfilled the revised McDonald criteria. CDR1 is LGHNA, CDR2 YSLEER, per germline. V lost 3 bases and J 6 bases, leaving 20 bases between the germline ends. The CDR3 is made up of 16 amino acids. This entry is derived from a study of CD8 T cells in Susac syndrome. The authors reverse transcribed roughly 0.5 to 1 ug RNA with random hexamers. immunoSEQ multiplex PCR amplified TCR beta CDR3 across 54 Vbeta, 13 Jbeta. MiXCR, run by TCRdb on the immunoSEQ multiplex PCR reads, gives a single entry per CDR3 protein. The table shows some 450,000 distinct CDR3 sequences, with more than 80% occurring only once.

Material: CD8+ T cells from PBMCs. The gene calls are TRBV4-3 and TRBJ1-1; maybe TRBD1 (5 bases). The TCR comes from a human donor with multiple sclerosis. This chain's CDR3 is CASSQLYRGTDPEAFF. The CDR3 DNA reads TGCGCCAGCAGCCAGCTCTACCGCGGGACCGACCCTGAAGCTTTCTTT.